The 11 T cell receptor beta chains below come from one sample, sequenced in a study of CD8+ T cells in alopecia areata. Treatment given: oral pan-JAK inhibitor, 5-10 mg twice daily. RNA extraction was followed by reverse transcription into cDNA, which acted as the sequencing template. TCRdb's copy holds only in-frame clones and misses some; the assay was immunoSEQ multiplex PCR. The data contain a few hundred thousand clones, just over 65% of them singletons. The sample consisted of CD4+ T cells sorted from blood, taken at approximately week 42, from a patient treated with tofacitinib. The receptor source for this set is a human donor with alopecia areata.

CDR3 sequence: CASSLRNYGYTF. The CDR3 nucleotides read TGTGCCAGCAGCCTCCGTAACTATGGCTACACCTTC. This chain connects TRBV7-3 to TRBJ1-2; D is unresolved. Germline V gene lookup returns CDR1 SGHTA and CDR2 FQGTGA. Deletions cut 5 bases from V and 1 base from J, with 5 bases between. The CDR3 runs 12 residues.

The chain uses TRBV14 and TRBJ2-5; D gene unclear. With 1 base removed from V and 5 bases from J, the gap between germline ends came to 5 bases. The germline CDR1 and CDR2 sequences are SGHDN and FVKESK. CDR3 size: 12 residues. The CDR3 spells CASSQVRETQYF. The DNA of the CDR3 is TGTGCCAGCAGCCAAGTGCGGGAGACCCAGTACTTC. The variable domain in full, with the rest retrieved from reference TRBV14 and TRBJ2-5, is EAGVTQFPSHSVIEKGQTVTLRCDPISGHDNLYWYRRVMGKEIKFLLHFVKESKQDESGMPNNRFLAERTGGTYSTLKVQPAELEDSGVYFCASSQVRETQYFGPGTRLLVL.

The V and J genes are TRBV7-2 and TRBJ1-5; D unclear. The length of the CDR3 is 13 residues. Trimming took off 5 bases at V and 9 bases at J, with 14 bases between the two ends. Per the germline V gene, CDR1 is SGHTA and CDR2 is FQGNSA. The CDR3 region has the DNA TGTGCCAGCAGCCCCGAGGTTCGGGGGCCCCAGCATTTT. Translation gives CASSPEVRGPQHF.

V and J are TRBV27 and TRBJ1-2, with 7 bases lining up with TRBD1. Germline V gene data show CDR1 as MNHEY and CDR2 as SMNVEV (reference sequence). With 6 bases clipped from V and 4 bases from J, the junction kept 5 bases outside the gene matches. The CDR3 spans 13 residues. CDR3 sequence: CASSLTGSYGYTF. In DNA, the CDR3 is TGTGCCAGCAGCCTGACAGGGAGCTATGGCTACACCTTC.

The V call is TRBV30, the J call TRBJ1-2, with no clear D. The CDR3 is 10 residues long. CDR1 is GTSNPN, CDR2 SVGIG, per germline (reference sequence). V was cut by 8 bases and J by 4 bases, with 8 bases left in between. The CDR3, as DNA: TGTGCCGGAGGTAGCTATGGCTACACCTTC. Translating gives CAGGSYGYTF.

A few counts support this clone. The V and J genes are TRBV6-6 and TRBJ1-5; perhaps TRBD1 as D (5 bases). The CDR3 runs to 14 residues. Trimming removed 0 bases from V and 4 bases from J, with 7 bases in between. The germline gives CDR1 MNHNY, CDR2 SVGAGI (reference sequence). The CDR3 nucleotides read TGTGCCAGCAGTTACTCGGGGGGGAATCAGCCCCAGCATTTT. Protein product: CASSYSGGNQPQHF.

This clone was found once. The chain carries TRBV5-1 and TRBJ1-2, with a possible D match to TRBD1 (6 bases). Germline CDR1 and CDR2: SGHRS and YFSETQ. The V end was cut by 3 bases, the J end by 6 bases, with 15 bases between. This CDR3 contains 14 residues. CDR3 in amino acids: CASSSGVQGHGYTF. In DNA, the CDR3 is TGCGCCAGCAGCTCTGGGGTCCAGGGGCATGGCTACACCTTC. The full variable domain, in which reference TRBV5-1 and TRBJ1-2 provide the parts outside the CDR3, is KAGVTQTPRYLIKTRGQQVTLSCSPISGHRSVSWYQQTPGQGLQFLFEYFSETQRNKGNFPGRFSGRQFSNSRSEMNVSTLELGDSALYLCASSSGVQGHGYTFGSGTRLTVV.

The rearrangement uses TRBV30 and TRBJ1-3; D is perhaps TRBD1 (5 bases). The CDR3 sequence is 18 residues long. Trimming removed 0 bases at V and 1 base at J, with 19 bases between. Germline V gene lookup returns CDR1 GTSNPN and CDR2 SVGIG (reference sequence). In DNA form, the CDR3 reads TGTGCCTGGAGTGTACGGGACCGCTTAGAACTTTCTGGAAACACCATATATTTT. Protein: CAWSVRDRLELSGNTIYF.

This clone was picked up a small number of times. The V and J genes are TRBV19 and TRBJ1-1; D is possibly TRBD1 (5 bases). In germline, CDR1 is LNHDA, CDR2 SQIVND (reference sequence). V lost 3 bases and J lost 0, with 17 bases in between. The CDR3 extends over 17 amino acids. The CDR3 protein is CASSMGGGKKMNTEAFF. The DNA of the CDR3 is TGTGCCAGTAGTATGGGGGGAGGGAAGAAGATGAACACTGAAGCTTTCTTT.

The chain joins TRBV29-1 to TRBJ1-2; D perhaps matches TRBD1 (5 bases). The CDR3 has 12 amino acids. Germline V lookup: CDR1 SQVTM, CDR2 ANQGSEA. The ends were cut back, 1 base at V and 7 bases at J, with 10 bases in the middle. CDR3 DNA sequence: TGCAGCGTTGAAGGGAGAGGGGCTGGCTACACCTTC. Translating it yields CSVEGRGAGYTF. The complete variable domain, with remaining parts taken from reference TRBV29-1 and TRBJ1-2, reads SAVISQKPSRDICQRGTSLTIQCQVDSQVTMMFWYRQQPGQSLTLIATANQGSEATYESGFVIDKFPISRPNLTFSTLTVSNMSPEDSSIYLCSVEGRGAGYTFGSGTRLTVV.

This chain connects TRBV27 to TRBJ1-5; maybe TRBD1 (5 bases). V lost 9 bases and J 4 bases, leaving 19 bases between the germline ends. The CDR3 runs 15 residues. CDR1 and CDR2 (germline): MNHEY, SMNVEV (reference sequence). In DNA, the CDR3 is TGTGCCAGTAGTAGCGGGGGTAGCGCTAATCAGCCCCAGCATTTT. Protein sequence: CASSSGGSANQPQHF.